A selection of T cell receptor beta chains follows, all from one sample in a study of T-cell reconstitution after alpha-beta-depleted transplantation in children. TCRdb re-analysed the PCR reads in MiXCR, keeping a single row per CDR3 protein. This table holds about 980,000 distinct CDR3 sequences, roughly 29% found once. This material consisted of PBMCs, mostly from graft donor cells, taken 360 days after TCRalphabeta/CD19-depleted stem cell transplant. The source is a boy in the first two years of life who had a stem cell transplant for SCID, so the T cells may come from the graft donor. The CDR3 runs from the conserved cysteine through the conserved F or W. Fields, in order: CDR3 DNA, CDR3 protein, V gene, clone size, D gene, J gene. D genes are given only for firm matches. A clone size is listed for some rows: how often the clone was seen (once, few, many), or a class if it is expanded.

CDR3nt: TGTGCCAGCAGCCGCCAGGGGACGGTCAATTCACCCCTCCACTTT
CDR3aa: CASSRQGTVNSPLHF
v_gene: TRBV6-1
abundance: NA
d_gene: NA
j_gene: TRBJ1-6

CDR3nt: TGTGCCAGCAGCGACGGGGACTCCTACGAGCAGTACTTC
CDR3aa: CASSDGDSYEQYF
v_gene: TRBV4-2
abundance: NA
d_gene: NA
j_gene: TRBJ2-7

CDR3nt: TGTGCCACCAGCGCCGGGGGGGTAAGGAGCTTTGGGGCCAACGTCCTGACTTTC
CDR3aa: CATSAGGVRSFGANVLTF
v_gene: TRBV15
abundance: NA
d_gene: TRBD2
j_gene: TRBJ2-6

CDR3nt: TGTGCCAGCAGTTACCTCGGGGGTCGGGATGAGCAGTTCTTC
CDR3aa: CASSYLGGRDEQFF
v_gene: TRBV6-5
abundance: few
d_gene: NA
j_gene: TRBJ2-1

CDR3nt: TGTGCCAGCACCGCGGACAGGGCCTCCTACGAGCAGTACTTC
CDR3aa: CASTADRASYEQYF
v_gene: TRBV12-3/TRBV12-4
abundance: few
d_gene: TRBD1
j_gene: TRBJ2-7

CDR3nt: TGCGCCAGCAGCTTGGGCGGGACAGGGGTCAACTACGAGCAGTACTTC
CDR3aa: CASSLGGTGVNYEQYF
v_gene: TRBV5-1
abundance: NA
d_gene: TRBD1
j_gene: TRBJ2-7

CDR3nt: TGTGCCATCAGTGACTCGTTGACCATGACTAGCGGCTCCTACGAGCAGTACTTC
CDR3aa: CAISDSLTMTSGSYEQYF
v_gene: TRBV10-3
abundance: NA
d_gene: TRBD2
j_gene: TRBJ2-7

CDR3nt: TGTGCCATCAGTGAGTCGGGGGTTGGCCCAGAGACCCAGTACTTC
CDR3aa: CAISESGVGPETQYF
v_gene: TRBV10-3
abundance: few
d_gene: NA
j_gene: TRBJ2-5

CDR3nt: TGTGCCAGCAGCGTAGCAGGGAGGCGCGACACTGAAGCTTTCTTT
CDR3aa: CASSVAGRRDTEAFF
v_gene: TRBV9
abundance: few
d_gene: NA
j_gene: TRBJ1-1

CDR3nt: TGTGCCAGCACCCGAGGGGCTAGCACAGATACGCAGTATTTT
CDR3aa: CASTRGASTDTQYF
v_gene: TRBV6-1
abundance: few
d_gene: NA
j_gene: TRBJ2-3

CDR3nt: TGCGCCAGCAGCGTTTCTGGCGAGCAGTACTTC
CDR3aa: CASSVSGEQYF
v_gene: TRBV5-1
abundance: few
d_gene: NA
j_gene: TRBJ2-7

CDR3nt: TGTGCCATCAGTCGACTAGCGGGGGCCCCCGATACGCAGTATTTT
CDR3aa: CAISRLAGAPDTQYF
v_gene: TRBV10-3
abundance: few
d_gene: TRBD2
j_gene: TRBJ2-3

CDR3nt: TGCAGTTGCCGAGGGGACAGCACAGATACGCAGTATTTT
CDR3aa: CSCRGDSTDTQYF
v_gene: TRBV20-1
abundance: NA
d_gene: NA
j_gene: TRBJ2-3

CDR3nt: TGTGCCAGCAGCTTATTGTCGGTGAGCGGACAGGACAGTCAGCCCCAGCAATTT
CDR3aa: CASSLLSVSGQDSQPQQF
v_gene: TRBV11-1
abundance: few
d_gene: TRBD1
j_gene: TRBJ1-5

CDR3nt: TGTGCCAGCAGTACTCCGGGACAGGGAGCCATGAACACTGAAGCTTTCTTT
CDR3aa: CASSTPGQGAMNTEAFF
v_gene: TRBV28
abundance: few
d_gene: TRBD1
j_gene: TRBJ1-1

CDR3nt: TGTGCCAGCAGCCTCGGGACAGGGAGAGGCTACACCTTC
CDR3aa: CASSLGTGRGYTF
v_gene: TRBV3-1
abundance: NA
d_gene: TRBD1
j_gene: TRBJ1-2

CDR3nt: TGCAGTGCCGAGACTAGCGGGGAGAGCACAGATACGCAGTATTTT
CDR3aa: CSAETSGESTDTQYF
v_gene: TRBV20-1
abundance: few
d_gene: TRBD2
j_gene: TRBJ2-3

CDR3nt: TGTGCCAGCAGCGTCGGGCCTCCCGGGGAGACCCAGTACTTC
CDR3aa: CASSVGPPGETQYF
v_gene: TRBV12-3/TRBV12-4
abundance: few
d_gene: NA
j_gene: TRBJ2-5

CDR3nt: TGTGCCAGCAGGCCGGGCGGGAGGGGGTACCAAGAGACCCAGTACTTC
CDR3aa: CASRPGGRGYQETQYF
v_gene: TRBV12-3/TRBV12-4
abundance: NA
d_gene: TRBD2
j_gene: TRBJ2-5

CDR3nt: TGTGCCAGCAGCCTCGGGACTAGCAGCAATGAGCAGTTCTTC
CDR3aa: CASSLGTSSNEQFF
v_gene: TRBV27
abundance: NA
d_gene: TRBD2
j_gene: TRBJ2-1

CDR3nt: TGTGCCAGCAGCTTAGACTACCCTTACAGGAAGAAGACCCAGTACTTC
CDR3aa: CASSLDYPYRKKTQYF
v_gene: TRBV7-2
abundance: NA
d_gene: NA
j_gene: TRBJ2-5

CDR3nt: TGTGCCAGCAGCCAGCAGGGCTTGGGCACTGAAGCTTTCTTT
CDR3aa: CASSQQGLGTEAFF
v_gene: TRBV4-2
abundance: NA
d_gene: NA
j_gene: TRBJ1-1

CDR3nt: TGTGCCAGCAGTTGGTCGGGGGTCTACGAGCAGTACTTC
CDR3aa: CASSWSGVYEQYF
v_gene: TRBV6-5
abundance: few
d_gene: NA
j_gene: TRBJ2-7

CDR3nt: TGTGCCAGCAGCTGGGGACTAGCGGCGAGCACCGGGGAGCTGTTTTTT
CDR3aa: CASSWGLAASTGELFF
v_gene: TRBV7-9
abundance: NA
d_gene: TRBD2
j_gene: TRBJ2-2

CDR3nt: TGCAGCGTTGGTGGCCGAGCCTCCTACGAGCAGTACTTC
CDR3aa: CSVGGRASYEQYF
v_gene: TRBV29-1
abundance: NA
d_gene: NA
j_gene: TRBJ2-7

CDR3nt: TGTGCCAGCAGCTTAGGAGGGTACTACGAGCAGTACTTC
CDR3aa: CASSLGGYYEQYF
v_gene: TRBV7-2
abundance: many
d_gene: NA
j_gene: TRBJ2-7

CDR3nt: TGCGCCAGCATGGCTTTGGACAGGAGCAAGACCCAGTACTTC
CDR3aa: CASMALDRSKTQYF
v_gene: TRBV5-1
abundance: few
d_gene: TRBD1
j_gene: TRBJ2-5

CDR3nt: TGTGCCAGCAGGGCACCGGGGGGGCTCGACAATGAGCAGTTCTTC
CDR3aa: CASRAPGGLDNEQFF
v_gene: TRBV9
abundance: NA
d_gene: TRBD2
j_gene: TRBJ2-1

CDR3nt: TGTGCCACCAGCAGAGATCGACTAGCAGGGGAGACCCAGTACTTC
CDR3aa: CATSRDRLAGETQYF
v_gene: TRBV15
abundance: NA
d_gene: TRBD2
j_gene: TRBJ2-5

CDR3nt: TGTGCCAGTAGTGAATGGGAGACCGGGGAGCTGTTTTTT
CDR3aa: CASSEWETGELFF
v_gene: TRBV2
abundance: few
d_gene: NA
j_gene: TRBJ2-2

CDR3nt: TGTGCCAGCAGTACCGGGACGCAGAATGAAAAACTGTTTTTT
CDR3aa: CASSTGTQNEKLFF
v_gene: TRBV12-3/TRBV12-4
abundance: few
d_gene: NA
j_gene: TRBJ1-4

CDR3nt: TGTGCCACAGAAGACAGGAACACCGGGGAGCTGTTTTTT
CDR3aa: CATEDRNTGELFF
v_gene: TRBV27
abundance: few
d_gene: NA
j_gene: TRBJ2-2

CDR3nt: TGTGCCAGCAGCTTACTACCGGGACAGGGAAACACCGGGGAGCTGTTTTTT
CDR3aa: CASSLLPGQGNTGELFF
v_gene: TRBV5-5
abundance: NA
d_gene: TRBD1
j_gene: TRBJ2-2

CDR3nt: TGCGCCAGCAGCTCCATTACCAGGACGCGGTCCGGGGAGCTGTTTTTT
CDR3aa: CASSSITRTRSGELFF
v_gene: TRBV5-1
abundance: few
d_gene: NA
j_gene: TRBJ2-2

CDR3nt: TGTGCCAGCAGTCAAACGGGGCAGGGGATTAATACGCAGTATTTT
CDR3aa: CASSQTGQGINTQYF
v_gene: TRBV6-1
abundance: few
d_gene: NA
j_gene: TRBJ2-3

CDR3nt: TGTGCCAGCTCTCCTGGGGGGGCCAAAGAGACCCAGTACTTC
CDR3aa: CASSPGGAKETQYF
v_gene: TRBV18
abundance: NA
d_gene: NA
j_gene: TRBJ2-5

CDR3nt: TGCAGTGCTAGCCTCCCGGGACAGGCGAACACTGAAGCTTTCTTT
CDR3aa: CSASLPGQANTEAFF
v_gene: TRBV20-1
abundance: NA
d_gene: TRBD1
j_gene: TRBJ1-1